This entry concerns a single T cell receptor beta chain. The target antigen is unknown. This entry is derived from a study of beta chain features in type 1 diabetes. The study, taken as a whole, reports: Shorter TCRB CDR3s, moderately but significantly so, marked every one of the four CD4+ subsets in Type 1 diabetes patients.

Unmatched junction bases numbered 6, after V lost 3 bases and J lost 6 bases. The CDR3 runs 15 residues. Germline CDR1 is SGHTA and CDR2 is FQGNSA. Every isolated RNA sample was fully reverse transcribed, so sequencing captured expressed TCRB transcripts. Measured with immunoSEQ multiplex PCR; TCRdb has only the in-frame clones, and not every one. The repertoire includes around 260,000 clones, 20% of them detected once, and 0.028% sits in the top ten. This clonotype was sampled from a woman between 35 and 50 years old with type 1 diabetes. The source material was naive CD4+ T cells from blood. The V and J genes are TRBV7-2 and TRBJ2-3; 10 positions agree with TRBD2. The CDR3: CASSFLSGREDTQYF. The CDR3 DNA reads TGTGCCAGCAGCTTCCTCAGCGGGAGGGAGGATACGCAGTATTTT.